The 26 T cell receptor beta chains listed next were all sequenced from one sample in a study of read filtering for tumor transcriptome and immune sequencing. This library used roughly 400 ng RNA and molecular barcoded adaptors spanning alpha/delta and beta/gamma chains. TCRdb re-called the reads with MiXCR, one entry per CDR3 protein. The table records more than 45,000 distinct CDR3 sequences, 15% to 20% of them present only once. Material: a population of CD138-negative cells sorted from bone marrow. The receptors originated from a donor aged 40 or older with multiple myeloma.

This clonotype was seen ten or more times. V usage is TRBV28 and J usage is TRBJ1-2, with a tentative D call TRBD1 (5 bases). From germline, CDR1 is MDHEN and CDR2 SYDVKM. The CDR3 runs 15 residues. The germline V and J ends were trimmed by 7 bases and 5 bases, with 20 bases remaining between them. The CDR3, as DNA: TGTGCCAGCACTTACTCCGGGGGTACAGCTTATGGCTACACCTTC. It translates to CASTYSGGTAYGYTF.

A remark on this clonotype: This CDR3 is missing its conserved last phenylalanine or tryptophan, likely due to a read error. The chain is built from TRBV13 and TRBJ2-5; D may be TRBD1 (5 bases). Trimming cost V 5 bases and J 7 bases, with 17 bases left between them. Germline V gene sequence: CDR1 PRHDT, CDR2 FYEKMQ (reference sequence). The CDR3 contains 14 residues. The CDR3 DNA reads as TGTGCCAGCAGCGCAGACAGACAATACACGACCCAGTACCTC. Translation: CASSADRQYTTQYL.

The chain couples TRBV7-2 to TRBJ2-5; TRBD1 is a possible D gene (5 bases). The germline V and J ends were trimmed by 11 bases and 7 bases, with 17 bases remaining between them. The length of the CDR3 is 12 residues. In germline, CDR1 is SGHTA, CDR2 FQGNSA. The CDR3 DNA sequence: TGTGCCGTCAGCTCAGGGCCGGGGACCCAGTACTTC. This translates into CAVSSGPGTQYF.

This clonotype has only a few counts. The chain has TRBV5-1 and TRBJ1-1; 9 nucleotides agree with TRBD1. The CDR3 has 18 amino acids. V lost 0 bases and J lost 0; bases outside the gene matches: 9. Germline values: CDR1 SGHRS, CDR2 YFSETQ. CDR3 nucleotides: TGCGCCAGCAGCTTGGTGGGACAGGGAGTAAGCTTGAACACTGAAGCTTTCTTT. Translation gives CASSLVGQGVSLNTEAFF.

This clonotype showed up many times. The chain joins TRBV18 to TRBJ1-5, with D unresolved. The CDR3 is 15 residues long. Germline CDR1 reads KGHSH; CDR2 reads LQKENI. Trimming took off 2 bases at V and 0 bases at J, with 8 bases between the two ends. DNA for the CDR3: TGTGCCAGCTCACCAGGAGAATATAGCAATCAGCCCCAGCATTTT. Encoded protein: CASSPGEYSNQPQHF.

In its sample, this clonotype was seen many times. The rearrangement links TRBV25-1 to TRBJ2-5; TRBD1 might be the D (6 bases). V lost 2 bases and J lost 4, with 23 bases in between. Germline V gene data show CDR1 as MGHDK and CDR2 as SYGVNS. CDR3 size: 18 residues. In DNA, the CDR3 is TGTGCCAGCAGTGAACTGCAGGGGAATACGAGGTCCGGAGAGACCCAGTACTTC. Translated, it gives CASSELQGNTRSGETQYF. The full variable domain, completed using reference TRBV25-1 and TRBJ2-5, is EADIYQTPRYLVIGTGKKITLECSQTMGHDKMYWYQQDPGMELHLIHYSYGVNSTEKGDLSSESTVSRIRTEHFPLTLESARPSHTSQYLCASSELQGNTRSGETQYFGPGTRLLVL.

The chain combines TRBV7-2 with TRBJ2-2, with 10 bases fitting TRBD2. The trim removed 1 base at V and 6 bases at J, leaving 8 bases unmatched. The CDR3 totals 17 residues. Germline CDR1 reads SGHTA; CDR2 reads FQGNSA. CDR3 sequence reads: CASSLGGVAGGSGELFF. The CDR3 nucleotides are TGTGCCAGCAGCTTAGGGGGAGTAGCGGGAGGTTCCGGGGAGCTGTTTTTT.

This clonotype was seen ten or more times. V is TRBV5-1 and J is TRBJ2-2; 8 bases match TRBD1. J lost 5 bases, V lost 4 bases, and 4 bases had no gene match. CDR3 length: 14 residues. Germline V gene lookup returns CDR1 SGHRS and CDR2 YFSETQ. As DNA, the CDR3 is TGCGCCAGCAGCCGGGGACAGGAAACCGGGGAGCTGTTTTTT. Residues: CASSRGQETGELFF.

The V gene is TRBV20-1, the J gene TRBJ1-1; D gene unclear. V was cut by 5 bases and J by 1 base, with 11 bases left in between. The germline gives CDR1 DFQATT, CDR2 SNEGSKA (reference sequence). The CDR3 totals 13 residues. Here the CDR3 DNA reads TGCAGTGCTTTTTTTATATCGAACACTGAAGCTTTCTTT. Its translation is CSAFFISNTEAFF.

This clonotype came up many times. This rearrangement joins TRBV7-2 to TRBJ2-1; 9 bases align to TRBD1. The CDR3 runs 16 residues. In germline, CDR1 is SGHTA, CDR2 FQGNSA. Germline trimming cut 6 bases from V and 8 bases from J; bases unmatched to any gene: 14. The CDR3 coding sequence is TGTGCCAGCAGGCCTCTCCCGGGACAGGGTTTTGATGAGCAGTTCTTC. Protein product: CASRPLPGQGFDEQFF.

This clonotype was detected many times. The J gene is TRBJ2-5, the V gene TRBV6-2 or TRBV6-3; D gene unclear. Germline-derived CDR1 and CDR2 are MNHEY and SVGEGT. The CDR3 length is 13 residues. Trimming removed 7 bases from V and 7 bases from J, with 16 bases in between. The CDR3 sequence is CASTFDSLGTQYF. CDR3 nucleotides: TGTGCCAGCACCTTTGACTCCCTTGGGACCCAGTACTTC.

This clonotype occurred many times. This rearrangement joins TRBV20-1 to TRBJ2-7; TRBD1 is a possible D gene (6 bases). This CDR3 contains 12 residues. Between the trimmed V and J ends, which lost 3 bases and 6 bases, there was a span of 12 bases. From germline, CDR1 is DFQATT and CDR2 SNEGSKA (reference sequence). CDR3 DNA: TGCAGTGCTAGTGCACAGACAGGCGAGCAGTACTTC. This encodes CSASAQTGEQYF.

This clonotype was observed many times. The chain carries TRBV24-1 and TRBJ1-5; no clear D gene. CDR3 size: 13 residues. The ends were cut back, 5 bases at V and 9 bases at J, with 13 bases in the middle. Germline V gives CDR1 KGHDR, CDR2 SFDVKD. This CDR3 reads CATSVGNFSPQHF. The CDR3 DNA reads TGTGCCACCAGTGTAGGGAATTTCTCGCCCCAGCATTTT.

This clonotype was detected only a few times. A read error is possible here, since a much larger clone lies one base away. J is TRBJ2-1 and V is TRBV6-2 or TRBV6-3; D remains ambiguous. Deletions cut 0 bases from V and 2 bases from J, with 17 bases between. Germline-derived CDR1 and CDR2 are MNHEY and SVGEGT. The CDR3 is 18 residues long. CDR3 DNA: TGTGCCAGCAGTTACTCAGGCTCTCGGCCTAGTACCTACAATGAGCAGTTCTTC. It specifies CASSYSGSRPSTYNEQFF.

This clonotype was counted at least ten times. The chain recombines TRBV20-1 with TRBJ2-3; 9 nucleotides agree with TRBD2. Trimming took 4 bases from V and 0 from J; bases not matched to a gene: 2. From germline, CDR1 is DFQATT and CDR2 SNEGSKA (reference sequence). This CDR3 has 14 residues. The CDR3 loop is CSAMTSGSTDTQYF. The CDR3 nucleotides are TGCAGTGCTATGACTAGCGGTAGCACAGATACGCAGTATTTT.

This clonotype was recorded at least ten times. The chain has TRBV2 and TRBJ2-3; 7 positions match TRBD1. This CDR3 region has 14 residues. V lost 5 bases and J lost 0; bases outside the gene matches: 2. CDR1 is SNHLY, CDR2 FYNNEI, per germline. The CDR3, as DNA: TGTGCCAGCAGTCGACAGGGAAGCACAGATACGCAGTATTTT. Translating gives CASSRQGSTDTQYF.

The CDR3 spells CASSPTGRETQYF. The CDR3 DNA sequence: TGTGCCAGCTCACCGACGGGTCGAGAGACCCAGTACTTC. This chain uses TRBV18 with TRBJ2-5, with D unclear. V was cut by 3 bases and J by 4 bases, with 9 bases left in between. In germline, CDR1 is KGHSH, CDR2 LQKENI. The CDR3 sequence is 13 residues long.

This clonotype was seen many times. This chain links TRBV12-3 or TRBV12-4 with TRBJ2-2; either TRBD1 or TRBD2 may fit D (5 bases each). This CDR3 is built from 18 residues. Trimming took off 8 bases at V and 2 bases at J, with 24 bases between the two ends. CDR3 amino acids: CASSPGRGQRPNTGELFF. DNA for the CDR3: TGTGCCAGCTCCCCGGGTCGGGGCCAGAGACCTAACACCGGGGAGCTGTTTTTT.

This clonotype was counted at least ten times. This chain connects TRBV7-2 to TRBJ2-3; no firm D call. Trimming took off 5 bases at V and 0 bases at J, with 15 bases between the two ends. The CDR3 spans 16 residues. The V gene's germline CDR1 is SGHTA and CDR2 FQGNSA. The CDR3 sequence: CASSRVWVRSTDTQYF. In DNA, the CDR3 is TGTGCCAGCAGCCGCGTATGGGTGCGTAGCACAGATACGCAGTATTTT.

As to this clonotype: The CDR3 carries no conserved terminal phenylalanine or tryptophan, so it likely arises from a read error. The J gene is TRBJ2-1, the V gene TRBV7-3; 8 bases are shared with TRBD2. Germline V gene data show CDR1 as SGHTA and CDR2 as FQGTGA. This CDR3 has 16 residues. CDR3 nucleotide sequence: TGTGCCGGCAGCTCTCAGGGACTAGTGGGCCTCAATGAGCAGTTCTCC. Translated, it gives CAGSSQGLVGLNEQFS.

With regard to this clonotype: Just one base apart from a much larger clone, this may be a read error. This chain links TRBV30 with TRBJ2-7; the match to TRBD2 covers 8 bases. The CDR3 loop spans 13 amino acids. CDR1 and CDR2 from the germline V gene are GTSNPN and SVGIG (reference sequence). CDR3 nucleotide sequence: TGTGCCTGGAGTACGGGGGGGTCCTACGGGCAGTACTTC. Translating it yields CAWSTGGSYGQYF.

In this sample, this clonotype turned up many times. The V gene is TRBV7-9, the J gene TRBJ2-3; TRBD2 matches at 9 bases. The CDR3 runs to 17 residues. V was clipped by 5 bases and J by 4 bases; unmatched bases: 13. Germline V lookup: CDR1 SEHNR, CDR2 FQNEAQ (reference sequence). CDR3 DNA sequence: TGTGCCAGCAGCCACCTCGAGGTAGCGGGAGTTGCAGATACGCAGTATTTT. The encoded protein is CASSHLEVAGVADTQYF.

This clonotype was detected ten times or more. The chain joins TRBV5-1 to TRBJ2-7, with a possible D match to TRBD1 (6 bases). The germline gives CDR1 SGHRS, CDR2 YFSETQ. V shed 2 bases and J shed 9 bases, with 12 bases lying between them. CDR3 length: 12 amino acids. CDR3 in DNA: TGCGCCAGCAGCTTTACAGGGTCGGTGCAGTACTTC. Protein sequence: CASSFTGSVQYF.

This chain uses TRBV19 with TRBJ2-1, with 7 bases fitting TRBD2. Germline V CDR1 and CDR2: LNHDA, SQIVND (reference sequence). Unmatched junction bases numbered 11, after V lost 8 bases and J lost 4 bases. The CDR3 covers 15 residues. Written as DNA, the CDR3 is TGTGCCAGTGGTAACGGCGGGAGCTCTTACAATGAGCAGTTCTTC. Amino acids: CASGNGGSSYNEQFF.

This clonotype was seen many times. The chain combines TRBV19 with TRBJ2-3; TRBD2 agrees at 12 bases. Germline lookup yields CDR1 LNHDA and CDR2 SQIVND (reference sequence). The CDR3 contains 17 residues. With V trimmed by 3 bases and J by 3 bases, 7 bases remained unmatched. The CDR3 coding sequence is TGTGCCAGTAGTATTCTGACTAGCGGGAGTACGACAGATACGCAGTATTTT. Its translation: CASSILTSGSTTDTQYF. The full variable domain, rest sourced from reference TRBV19 and TRBJ2-3, is DGGITQSPKYLFRKEGQNVTLSCEQNLNHDAMYWYRQDPGQGLRLIYYSQIVNDFQKGDIAEGYSVSREKKESFPLTVTSAQKNPTAFYLCASSILTSGSTTDTQYFGPGTRLTVL.

This clonotype was recorded at least ten times. This sequence joins TRBV2 and TRBJ2-1; 7 bases line up with TRBD2. From germline, CDR1 is SNHLY and CDR2 FYNNEI. With 7 bases clipped from V and 8 bases from J, the junction kept 11 bases outside the gene matches. CDR3 length: 14 amino acids. CDR3 sequence: CASTGTTRLDEQFF. CDR3 DNA: TGTGCCAGCACTGGGACTACGCGTTTGGATGAGCAGTTCTTC.